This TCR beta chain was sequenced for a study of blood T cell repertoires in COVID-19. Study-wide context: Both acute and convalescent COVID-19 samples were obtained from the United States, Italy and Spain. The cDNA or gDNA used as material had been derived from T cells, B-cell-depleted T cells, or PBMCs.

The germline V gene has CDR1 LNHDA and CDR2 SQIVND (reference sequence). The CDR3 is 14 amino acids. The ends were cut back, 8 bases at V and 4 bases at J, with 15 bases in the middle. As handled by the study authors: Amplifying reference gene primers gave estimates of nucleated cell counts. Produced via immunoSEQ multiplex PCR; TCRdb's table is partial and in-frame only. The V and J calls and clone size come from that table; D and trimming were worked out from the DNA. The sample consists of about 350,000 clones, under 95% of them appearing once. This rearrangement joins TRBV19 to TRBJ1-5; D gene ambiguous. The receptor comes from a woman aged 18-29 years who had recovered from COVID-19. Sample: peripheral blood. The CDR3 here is CASFAPYENQPQHF. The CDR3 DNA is TGTGCCAGTTTCGCTCCGTACGAGAATCAGCCCCAGCATTTT.